The table lists the clone carrying this T cell receptor beta chain with many counts. Its antigen remains unidentified. This CDR3 spans 13 amino acids. From germline, CDR1 is SGHAT and CDR2 FQNNGV. Unmatched junction bases numbered 4, after V lost 4 bases and J lost 5 bases. Template material for amplifying TCR beta CDR3 regions consisted of RNA transcripts. In the first-round RT-PCR of the TCR CDR3, the HTBI primer set was used. In TCRdb, the multiplex PCR reads were re-called with MiXCR into one record per CDR3 protein. The sample yields about 290,000 distinct CDR3 sequences, about 13% seen once. This sample is drawn from a study of T cells in Graves' hyperthyroidism and ophthalmopathy. Broader study findings: Ophthalmopathy cases were set apart from stable hyperthyroidism by a 13 V-J model. Blood also held most thyroid clonotypes expanded beyond 0.001.

This rearrangement joins TRBV11-2 to TRBJ1-1; 7 bases align to TRBD1. Specimen: blood. The clonotype originates from a woman in her 40s with Graves' hyperthyroidism. CDR3 in DNA: TGTGCCAGCAGCTACAGGGGTGGAACTGAAGCTTTCTTT. This sequence encodes CASSYRGGTEAFF.